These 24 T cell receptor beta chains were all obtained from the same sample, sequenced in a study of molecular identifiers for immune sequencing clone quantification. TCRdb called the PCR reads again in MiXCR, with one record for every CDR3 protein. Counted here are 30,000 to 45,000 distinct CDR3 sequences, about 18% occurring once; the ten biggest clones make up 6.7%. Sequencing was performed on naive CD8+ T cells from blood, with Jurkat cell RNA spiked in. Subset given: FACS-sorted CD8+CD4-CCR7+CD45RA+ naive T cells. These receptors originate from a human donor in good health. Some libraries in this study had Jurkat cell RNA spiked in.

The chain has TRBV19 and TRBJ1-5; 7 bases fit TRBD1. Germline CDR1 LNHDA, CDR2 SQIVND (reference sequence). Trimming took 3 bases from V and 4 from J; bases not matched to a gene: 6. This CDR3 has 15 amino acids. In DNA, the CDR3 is TGTGCCAGTAGTATTAGAGTACAGGGGAATCAGCCCCAGCATTTT. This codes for CASSIRVQGNQPQHF.

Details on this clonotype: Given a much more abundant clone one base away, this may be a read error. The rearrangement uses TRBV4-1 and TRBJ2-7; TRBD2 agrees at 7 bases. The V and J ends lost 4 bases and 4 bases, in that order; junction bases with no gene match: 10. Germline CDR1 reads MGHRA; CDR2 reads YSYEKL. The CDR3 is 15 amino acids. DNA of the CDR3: TGCGCCAGCAGCCGAGGAGGTAGCGGGTCTTACGAGCAGTACTTC. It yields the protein CASSRGGSGSYEQYF.

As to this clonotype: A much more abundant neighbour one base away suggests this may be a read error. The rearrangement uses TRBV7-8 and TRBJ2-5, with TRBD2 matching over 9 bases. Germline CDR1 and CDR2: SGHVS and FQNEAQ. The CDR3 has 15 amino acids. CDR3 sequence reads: CAGSNNLAGVETQYF. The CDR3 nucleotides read TGTGCCGGCAGCAATAACTTAGCGGGAGTGGAGACCCAGTACTTC. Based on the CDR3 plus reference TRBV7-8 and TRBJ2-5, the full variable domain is GAGVSQSPRYKVAKRGQDVALRCDPISGHVSLFWYQQALGQGPEFLTYFQNEAQLDKSGLPSDRFFAERPEGSVSTLKIQRTQQEDSAVYLCAGSNNLAGVETQYFGPGTRLLVL.

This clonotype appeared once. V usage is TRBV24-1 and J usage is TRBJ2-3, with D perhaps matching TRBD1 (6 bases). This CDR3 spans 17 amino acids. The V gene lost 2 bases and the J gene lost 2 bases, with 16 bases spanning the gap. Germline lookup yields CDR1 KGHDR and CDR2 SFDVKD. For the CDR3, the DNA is TGTGCCACCAGTGATTCCGGGGACATAGGCTACACAGATACGCAGTATTTT. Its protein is CATSDSGDIGYTDTQYF.

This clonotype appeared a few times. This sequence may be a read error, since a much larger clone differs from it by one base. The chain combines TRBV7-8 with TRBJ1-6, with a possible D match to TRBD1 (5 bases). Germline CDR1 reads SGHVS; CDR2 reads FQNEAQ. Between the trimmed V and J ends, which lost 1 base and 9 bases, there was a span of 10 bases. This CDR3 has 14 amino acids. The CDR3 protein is CASSLGGSLSPLHF. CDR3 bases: TGTGCCAGCAGCTTAGGGGGGAGTCTTTCACCCCTCCACTTT.

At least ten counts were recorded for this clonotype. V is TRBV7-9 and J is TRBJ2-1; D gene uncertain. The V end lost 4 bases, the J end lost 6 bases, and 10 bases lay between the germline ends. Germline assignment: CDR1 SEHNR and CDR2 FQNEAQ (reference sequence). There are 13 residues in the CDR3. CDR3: CASSSFSSNEQFF. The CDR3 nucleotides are TGTGCCAGCAGCTCATTCTCCAGCAATGAGCAGTTCTTC.

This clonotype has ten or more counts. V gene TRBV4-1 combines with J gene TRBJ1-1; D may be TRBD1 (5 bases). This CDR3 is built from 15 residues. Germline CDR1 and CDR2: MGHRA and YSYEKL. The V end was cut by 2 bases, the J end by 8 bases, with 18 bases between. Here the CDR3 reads CASSQSGGYVPEAFF. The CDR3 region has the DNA TGCGCCAGCAGCCAATCGGGGGGGTATGTTCCCGAAGCTTTCTTT.

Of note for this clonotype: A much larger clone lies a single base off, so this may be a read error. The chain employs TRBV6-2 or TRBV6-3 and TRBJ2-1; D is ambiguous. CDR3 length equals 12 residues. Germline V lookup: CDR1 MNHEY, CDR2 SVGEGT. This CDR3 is CASSYSKDEQLF. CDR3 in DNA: TGTGCCAGCAGTTACTCGAAGGATGAGCAGCTCTTC.

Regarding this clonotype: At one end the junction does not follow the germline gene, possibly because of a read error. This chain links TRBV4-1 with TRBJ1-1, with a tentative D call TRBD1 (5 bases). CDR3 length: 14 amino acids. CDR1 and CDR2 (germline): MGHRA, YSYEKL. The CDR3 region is CACSHETGGDEAFF. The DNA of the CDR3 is TGCGCCTGCAGCCACGAAACTGGGGGGGATGAAGCTTTCTTT.

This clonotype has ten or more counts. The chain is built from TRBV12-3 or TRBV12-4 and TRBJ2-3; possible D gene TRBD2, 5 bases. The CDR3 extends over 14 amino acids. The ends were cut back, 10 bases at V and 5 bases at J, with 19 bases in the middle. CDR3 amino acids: CATDSDPIVDTQYF. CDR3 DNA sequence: TGTGCCACCGATAGCGACCCCATTGTAGATACGCAGTATTTT.

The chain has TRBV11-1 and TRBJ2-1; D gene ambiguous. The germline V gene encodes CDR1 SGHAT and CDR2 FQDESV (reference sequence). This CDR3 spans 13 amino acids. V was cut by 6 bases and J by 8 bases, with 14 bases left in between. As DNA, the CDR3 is TGTGCCAGCAGACCCTACTTAGGGCATGAGCAGTTCTTC. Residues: CASRPYLGHEQFF.

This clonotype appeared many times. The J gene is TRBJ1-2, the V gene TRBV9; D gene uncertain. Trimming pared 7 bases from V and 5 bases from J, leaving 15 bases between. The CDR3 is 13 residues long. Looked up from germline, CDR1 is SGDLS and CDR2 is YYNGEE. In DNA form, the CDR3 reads TGTGCCAGCGGACGGGGTGGCGATTATGGCTACACCTTC. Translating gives CASGRGGDYGYTF.

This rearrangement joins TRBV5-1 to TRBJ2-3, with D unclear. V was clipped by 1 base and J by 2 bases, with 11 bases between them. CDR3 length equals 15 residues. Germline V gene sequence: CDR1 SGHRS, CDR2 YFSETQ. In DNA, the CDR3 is TGCGCCAGCAGCTTGTTTAAGCAGAACACAGATACGCAGTATTTT. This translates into CASSLFKQNTDTQYF.

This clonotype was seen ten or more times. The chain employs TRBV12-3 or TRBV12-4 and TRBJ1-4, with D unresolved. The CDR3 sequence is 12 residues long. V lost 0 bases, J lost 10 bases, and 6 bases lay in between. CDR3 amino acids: CASSLAAGKLFF. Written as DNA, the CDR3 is TGTGCCAGCAGTTTAGCGGCAGGAAAACTGTTTTTT.

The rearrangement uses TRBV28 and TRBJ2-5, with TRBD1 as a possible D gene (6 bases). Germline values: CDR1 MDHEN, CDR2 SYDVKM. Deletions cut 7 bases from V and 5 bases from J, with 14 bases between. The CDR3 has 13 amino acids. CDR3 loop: CASNYYRAETQYF. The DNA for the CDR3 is TGTGCCAGCAATTATTACAGGGCCGAGACCCAGTACTTC.

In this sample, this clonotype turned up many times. CDR3 sequence: CASSLLSSGRGEQFF. The CDR3 region has the DNA TGCGCCAGCAGCCTGCTCTCTAGCGGTCGTGGTGAGCAGTTCTTC. The V and J genes are TRBV4-1 and TRBJ2-1; 7 bases match TRBD2. The CDR3 length is 15 residues. V trimming: 4 bases; J trimming: 9 bases; junction bases outside the gene matches: 12. From germline, CDR1 is MGHRA and CDR2 YSYEKL.

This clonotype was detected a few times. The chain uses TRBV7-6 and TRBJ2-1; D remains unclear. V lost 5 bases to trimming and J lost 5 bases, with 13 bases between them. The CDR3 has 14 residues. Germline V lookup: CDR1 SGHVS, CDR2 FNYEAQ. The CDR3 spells CASSPPAHNNEQFF. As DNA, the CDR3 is TGTGCCAGCAGCCCTCCCGCCCATAACAATGAGCAGTTCTTC.

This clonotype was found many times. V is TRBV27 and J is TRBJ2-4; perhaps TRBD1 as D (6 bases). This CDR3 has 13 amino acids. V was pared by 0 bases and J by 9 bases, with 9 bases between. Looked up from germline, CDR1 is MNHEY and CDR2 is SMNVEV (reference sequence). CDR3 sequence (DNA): TGTGCCAGCAGTTTATCGCAGGGGACCATTCAGTACTTC. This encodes CASSLSQGTIQYF.

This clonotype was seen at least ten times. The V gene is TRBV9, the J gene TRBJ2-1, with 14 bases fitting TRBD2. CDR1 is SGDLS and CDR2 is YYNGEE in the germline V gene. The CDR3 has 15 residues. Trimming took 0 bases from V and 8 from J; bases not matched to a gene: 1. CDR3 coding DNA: TGTGCCAGCAGCGTAGAGGGACTAGCGGGAGATGAGCAGTTCTTC. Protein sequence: CASSVEGLAGDEQFF.

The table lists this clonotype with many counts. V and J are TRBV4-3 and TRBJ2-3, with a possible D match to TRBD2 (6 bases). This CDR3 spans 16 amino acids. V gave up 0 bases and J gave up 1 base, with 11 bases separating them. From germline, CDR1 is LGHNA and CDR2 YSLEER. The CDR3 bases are TGCGCCAGCAGCCAAGAGGTCGGGGAGGGCACAGATACGCAGTATTTT. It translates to CASSQEVGEGTDTQYF.

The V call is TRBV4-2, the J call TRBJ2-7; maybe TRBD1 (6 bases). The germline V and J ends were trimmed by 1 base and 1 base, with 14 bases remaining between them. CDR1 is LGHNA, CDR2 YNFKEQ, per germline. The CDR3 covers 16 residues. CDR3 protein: CASSQGSRDNSYEQYF. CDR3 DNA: TGTGCCAGCAGCCAAGGTTCTCGGGACAATTCCTACGAGCAGTACTTC.

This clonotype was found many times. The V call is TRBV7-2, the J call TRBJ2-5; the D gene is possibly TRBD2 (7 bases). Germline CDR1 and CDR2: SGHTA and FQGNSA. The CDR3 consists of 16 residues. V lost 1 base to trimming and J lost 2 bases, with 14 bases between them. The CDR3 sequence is CASSLDLGGHQETQYF. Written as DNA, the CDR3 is TGTGCCAGCAGCTTAGATCTCGGGGGGCATCAAGAGACCCAGTACTTC.

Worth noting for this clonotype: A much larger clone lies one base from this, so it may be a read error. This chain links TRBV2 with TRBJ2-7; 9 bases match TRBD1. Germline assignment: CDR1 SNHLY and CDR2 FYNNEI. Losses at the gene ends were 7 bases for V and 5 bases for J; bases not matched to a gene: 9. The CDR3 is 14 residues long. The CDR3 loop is CASTLGQGFDEQYF. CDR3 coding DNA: TGTGCCAGCACCTTGGGACAGGGTTTTGACGAGCAGTACTTC.

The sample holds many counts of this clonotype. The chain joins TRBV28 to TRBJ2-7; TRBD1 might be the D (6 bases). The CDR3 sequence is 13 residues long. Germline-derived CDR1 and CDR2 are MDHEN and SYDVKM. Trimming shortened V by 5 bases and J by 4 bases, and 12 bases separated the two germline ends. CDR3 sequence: CASSVRGQYEQYF. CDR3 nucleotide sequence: TGTGCCAGCAGTGTCAGGGGTCAGTACGAGCAGTACTTC.